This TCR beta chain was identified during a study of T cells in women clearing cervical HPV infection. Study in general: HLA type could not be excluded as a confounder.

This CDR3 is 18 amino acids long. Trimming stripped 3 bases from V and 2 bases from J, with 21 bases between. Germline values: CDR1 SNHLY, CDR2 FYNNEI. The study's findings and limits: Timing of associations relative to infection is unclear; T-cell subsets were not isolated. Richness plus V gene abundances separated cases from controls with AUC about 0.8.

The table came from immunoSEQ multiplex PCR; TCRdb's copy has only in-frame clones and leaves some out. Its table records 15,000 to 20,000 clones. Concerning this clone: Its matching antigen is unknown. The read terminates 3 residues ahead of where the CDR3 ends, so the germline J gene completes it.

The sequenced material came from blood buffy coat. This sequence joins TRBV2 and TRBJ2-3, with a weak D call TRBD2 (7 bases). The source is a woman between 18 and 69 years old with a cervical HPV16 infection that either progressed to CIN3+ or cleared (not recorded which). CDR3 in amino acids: CASSDSFRGGGTTDTQYF. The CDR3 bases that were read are TGTGCCAGCAGTGATAGTTTTCGGGGCGGGGGCACCACAGATACG.